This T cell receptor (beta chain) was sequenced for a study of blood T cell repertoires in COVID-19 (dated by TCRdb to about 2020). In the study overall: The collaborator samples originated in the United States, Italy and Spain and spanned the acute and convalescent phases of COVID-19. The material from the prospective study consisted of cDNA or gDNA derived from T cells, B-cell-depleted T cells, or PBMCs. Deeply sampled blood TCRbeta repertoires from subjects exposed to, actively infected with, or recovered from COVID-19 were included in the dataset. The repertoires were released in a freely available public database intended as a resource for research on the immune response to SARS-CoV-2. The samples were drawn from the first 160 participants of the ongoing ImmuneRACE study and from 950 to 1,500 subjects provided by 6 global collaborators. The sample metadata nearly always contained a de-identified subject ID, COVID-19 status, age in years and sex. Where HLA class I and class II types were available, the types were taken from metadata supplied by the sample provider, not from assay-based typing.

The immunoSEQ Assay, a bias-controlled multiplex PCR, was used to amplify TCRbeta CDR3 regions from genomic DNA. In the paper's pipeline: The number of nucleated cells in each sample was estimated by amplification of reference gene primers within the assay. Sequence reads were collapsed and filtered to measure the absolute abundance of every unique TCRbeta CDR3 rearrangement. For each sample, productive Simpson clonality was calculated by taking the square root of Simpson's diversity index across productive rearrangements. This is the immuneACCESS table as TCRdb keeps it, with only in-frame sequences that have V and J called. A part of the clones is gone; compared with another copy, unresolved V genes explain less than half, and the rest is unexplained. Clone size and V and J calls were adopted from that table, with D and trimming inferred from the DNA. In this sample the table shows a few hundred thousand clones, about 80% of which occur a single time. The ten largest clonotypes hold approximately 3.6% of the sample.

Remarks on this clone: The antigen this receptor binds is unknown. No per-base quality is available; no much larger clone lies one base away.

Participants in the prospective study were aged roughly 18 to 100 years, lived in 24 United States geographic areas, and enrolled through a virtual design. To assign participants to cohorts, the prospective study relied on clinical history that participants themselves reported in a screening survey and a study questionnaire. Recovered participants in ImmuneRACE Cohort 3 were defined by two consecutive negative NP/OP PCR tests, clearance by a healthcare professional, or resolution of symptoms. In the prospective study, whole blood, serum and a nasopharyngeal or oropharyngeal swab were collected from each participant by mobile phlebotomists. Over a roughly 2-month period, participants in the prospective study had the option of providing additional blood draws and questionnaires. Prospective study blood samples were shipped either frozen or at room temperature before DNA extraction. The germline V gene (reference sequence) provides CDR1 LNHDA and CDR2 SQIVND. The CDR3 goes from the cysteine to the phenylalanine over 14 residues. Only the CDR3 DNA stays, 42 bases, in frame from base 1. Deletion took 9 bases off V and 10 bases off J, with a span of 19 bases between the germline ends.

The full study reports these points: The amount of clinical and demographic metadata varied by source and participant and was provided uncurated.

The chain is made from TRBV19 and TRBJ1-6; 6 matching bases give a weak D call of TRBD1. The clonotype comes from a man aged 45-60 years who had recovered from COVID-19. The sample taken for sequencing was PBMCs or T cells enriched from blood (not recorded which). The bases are TGTGCCAGCAGGGTGGGGGCAGCCAGCTCACCCCTCCACTTT. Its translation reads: CASRVGAASSPLHF.